This TCR beta chain was captured by sequencing in a study of blood T cell repertoires in COVID-19. Study background: Samples of COVID-19 (acute and convalescent) were obtained from the United States, Italy and Spain. From T cells, B-cell-depleted T cells, or PBMCs came the material, which was cDNA or gDNA.

The germline V gene has CDR1 MNHNY and CDR2 SVGAGI (reference sequence). The CDR3 is 16 amino acids. The J segment lost 4 bases and the V segment lost 2 bases, leaving 10 bases of the junction unmatched. Methods used by the authors: Nucleated cell number was recorded as an estimate derived from reference gene primer amplification. The data were produced by immunoSEQ multiplex PCR, yet TCRdb's version contains in-frame clones alone and is incomplete. The DNA was the basis for D and trimming; V, J and clone size are from that table. The data contain some 350,000 clones, about 90% of them singletons. What was sequenced was peripheral blood. This chain joins TRBV6-6 and TRBJ1-2; TRBD1 agrees at 7 bases. This TCR derives from a woman between 18 and 29 years old who had recovered from COVID-19. In nucleotides, the CDR3 is TGTGCCAGCAGTTACCATCCCAAGACAGGGTCCTATGGCTACACCTTC. This encodes CASSYHPKTGSYGYTF.